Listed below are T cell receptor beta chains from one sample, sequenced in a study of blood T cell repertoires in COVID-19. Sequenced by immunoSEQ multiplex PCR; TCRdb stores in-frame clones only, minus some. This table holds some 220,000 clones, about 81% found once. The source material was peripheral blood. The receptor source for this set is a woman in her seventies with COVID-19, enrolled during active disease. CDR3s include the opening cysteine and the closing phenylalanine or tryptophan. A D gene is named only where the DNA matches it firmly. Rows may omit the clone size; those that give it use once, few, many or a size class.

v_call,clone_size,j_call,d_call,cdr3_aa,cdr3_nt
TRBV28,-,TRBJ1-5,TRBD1,CASLQGGSNQPQHF,TGTGCCAGCCTCCAGGGGGGTAGCAATCAGCCCCAGCATTTT
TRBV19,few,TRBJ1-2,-,CASHPQWGQGTYGYTF,TGTGCCAGTCACCCCCAATGGGGGCAGGGGACCTATGGCTACACCTTC
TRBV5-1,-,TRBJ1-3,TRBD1,CASSAEGQEGNTIYF,TGCGCCAGCAGCGCTGAGGGACAGGAAGGCAACACCATATATTTT
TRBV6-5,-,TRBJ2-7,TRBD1,CASSHRGQGGYEQYF,TGTGCCAGCAGCCACCGAGGACAGGGGGGGTACGAGCAGTACTTC
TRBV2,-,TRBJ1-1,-,CASSSNMNTEAFF,TGTGCCAGCAGCTCCAACATGAACACTGAAGCTTTCTTT
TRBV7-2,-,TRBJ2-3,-,CASSYDFTDTQYF,TGTGCCAGCAGCTATGACTTCACAGATACGCAGTATTTT
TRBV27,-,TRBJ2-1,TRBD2,CASSFRLAGFRHSSYNEQFF,TGTGCCAGCAGTTTCCGACTAGCGGGATTCCGACACAGCTCCTACAATGAGCAGTTCTTC
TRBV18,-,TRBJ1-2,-,CASSPARGDGYTF,TGTGCCAGCTCACCAGCTAGGGGTGATGGCTACACCTTC
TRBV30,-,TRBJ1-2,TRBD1,CAGQGAGGYTF,TGTGCCGGACAGGGGGCGGGTGGCTACACCTTC
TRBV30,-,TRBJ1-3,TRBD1,CAWSKKGQLHSGNTIYF,TGTGCCTGGAGCAAAAAGGGACAGCTTCATTCTGGAAACACCATATATTTT
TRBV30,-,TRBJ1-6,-,CAWRQGSYNSPLHF,TGTGCCTGGAGGCAGGGCTCCTATAATTCACCCCTCCACTTT
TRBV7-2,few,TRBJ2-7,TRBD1,CASTRQGLYEQYF,TGTGCCAGCACCAGACAGGGGCTCTACGAGCAGTACTTC
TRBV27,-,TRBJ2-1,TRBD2,CASRRGTSGPAEQFF,TGTGCCAGTAGGCGCGGGACTAGCGGGCCTGCTGAGCAGTTCTTC
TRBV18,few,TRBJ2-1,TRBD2,CASSPPSSGRTKFF,TGTGCCAGCTCACCACCGAGCAGCGGGAGGACTAAGTTCTTC
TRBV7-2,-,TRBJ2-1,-,CASSLAQYNEQFF,TGTGCCAGCAGCCTAGCGCAGTACAATGAGCAGTTCTTC
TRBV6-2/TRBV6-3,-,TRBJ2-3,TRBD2,CASSYRRPGTSGTSTDTQYF,TGTGCCAGCAGTTATCGGAGGCCCGGGACTAGCGGAACTAGCACAGATACGCAGTATTTT
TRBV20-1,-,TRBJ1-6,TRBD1,CSASPGTGDSPLHF,TGCAGTGCTAGTCCCGGGACAGGGGATTCACCCCTCCACTTT
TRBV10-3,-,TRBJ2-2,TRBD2,CAISEPRAGEGTGELFF,TGTGCCATCAGTGAGCCGAGAGCGGGAGAGGGGACCGGGGAGCTGTTTTTT
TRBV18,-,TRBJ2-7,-,CASSAGTSNEQYF,TGTGCCAGCTCAGCCGGGACTTCTAACGAGCAGTACTTC
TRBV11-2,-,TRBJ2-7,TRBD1,CASNRGTSEQYF,TGTGCCAGCAACAGGGGTACGAGCGAGCAGTACTTC
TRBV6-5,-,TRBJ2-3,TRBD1,CASTRDRSPDTQYF,TGTGCCAGCACCCGGGACAGGTCCCCCGATACGCAGTATTTT
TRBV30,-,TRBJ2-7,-,CACTNRDFQGYEQYF,TGTGCCTGCACGAACCGGGACTTCCAAGGCTACGAGCAGTACTTC
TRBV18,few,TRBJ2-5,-,CASSPQREGLGEGETQYF,TGTGCCAGCTCACCACAACGAGAAGGGTTAGGGGAAGGAGAGACCCAGTACTTC
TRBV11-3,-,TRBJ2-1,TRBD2,CASSLESGVSYNEQFF,TGTGCCAGCAGCTTAGAGAGCGGGGTCTCCTACAATGAGCAGTTCTTC
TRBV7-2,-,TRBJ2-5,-,CASSLAPSYTHNKEETQYF,TGTGCCAGCAGCTTAGCGCCGTCTTACACCCACAATAAGGAGGAGACCCAGTACTTC
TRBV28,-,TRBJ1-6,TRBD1,CASSWGQRFNNSPLHF,TGTGCCAGCAGCTGGGGACAGCGGTTCAACAATTCACCCCTCCACTTT
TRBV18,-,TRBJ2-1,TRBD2,CASSPLTSGRAGSYNEQFF,TGTGCCAGCTCACCTCTGACTAGCGGGAGGGCCGGGTCCTACAATGAGCAGTTCTTC
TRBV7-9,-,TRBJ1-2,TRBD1,CASSLDRGHGYTF,TGTGCCAGCAGCTTAGACAGGGGGCATGGCTACACCTTC
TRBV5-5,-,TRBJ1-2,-,CASSLGAGFGYTF,TGTGCCAGCAGCTTGGGAGCGGGGTTTGGCTACACCTTC
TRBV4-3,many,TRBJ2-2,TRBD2,CASSQEGLAGTLTGELFF,TGCGCCAGCAGCCAAGAGGGACTAGCGGGGACGCTCACCGGGGAGCTGTTTTTT
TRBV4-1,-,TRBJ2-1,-,CASSQVLQPNNEQFF,TGCGCCAGCAGCCAAGTGTTACAGCCCAACAATGAGCAGTTCTTC
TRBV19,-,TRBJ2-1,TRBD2,CASNPGTSVNIHNEQFF,TGTGCCAGTAACCCGGGGACTAGCGTGAACATCCACAATGAGCAGTTCTTC
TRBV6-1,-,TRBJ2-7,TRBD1,CASSEGFRGTYEQYF,TGTGCCAGCAGTGAAGGATTCAGGGGGACCTACGAGCAGTACTTC
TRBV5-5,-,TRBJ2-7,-,CASSRGSAGGGSYEQYF,TGTGCCAGCAGCCGGGGTAGCGCAGGAGGTGGTTCCTACGAGCAGTACTTC
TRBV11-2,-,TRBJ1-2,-,CASSLLLRRHGGYTF,TGTGCCAGCAGCTTGCTGTTGAGGCGGCACGGAGGCTACACCTTC
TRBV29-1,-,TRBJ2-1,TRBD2,CSVVKTSGSLGEQFF,TGCAGCGTTGTGAAGACTAGCGGGAGTTTAGGGGAGCAGTTCTTC
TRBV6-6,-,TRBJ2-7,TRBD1,CASSRQGRSYTTGEQYF,TGTGCCAGCAGTCGACAGGGCCGGTCCTATACGACTGGCGAGCAGTACTTC
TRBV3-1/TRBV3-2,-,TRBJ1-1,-,CASSQDNSGLQTF,TGTGCCAGCAGCCAAGATAATTCGGGTCTTCAAACCTTT
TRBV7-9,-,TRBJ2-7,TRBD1,CASSLGTGGSYEQYF,TGTGCCAGCAGCTTAGGGACAGGGGGCTCCTACGAGCAGTACTTC
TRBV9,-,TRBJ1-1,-,CASSAQGNTEAFF,TGTGCCAGCAGCGCACAGGGGAACACTGAAGCTTTCTTT
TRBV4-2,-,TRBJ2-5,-,CASSPLGAQKIKETQYF,TGTGCCAGCAGCCCCTTGGGGGCCCAGAAAATAAAAGAGACCCAGTACTTC
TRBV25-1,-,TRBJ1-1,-,CASSEYSGRAEAFF,TGTGCCAGCAGTGAATATTCAGGGAGGGCTGAAGCTTTCTTT
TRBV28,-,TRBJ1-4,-,CASSLRTVTNEKLFF,TGTGCCAGCAGTCTCCGGACAGTGACTAATGAAAAACTGTTTTTT
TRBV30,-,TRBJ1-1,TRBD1,CAWSGQGLGTEAFF,TGTGCCTGGAGTGGACAGGGGCTGGGCACTGAAGCTTTCTTT
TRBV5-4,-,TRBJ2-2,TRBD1,CASSLGGTGHTGELFF,TGTGCCAGCAGCTTGGGCGGGACAGGGCACACCGGGGAGCTGTTTTTT
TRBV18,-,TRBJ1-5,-,CASSPPARAGQPQHF,TGTGCCAGCTCACCACCGGCCAGGGCGGGGCAGCCCCAGCATTTT
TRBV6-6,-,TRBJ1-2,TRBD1,CASSSRQGYYGYTF,TGTGCCAGCAGTTCCCGACAGGGTTACTATGGCTACACCTTC
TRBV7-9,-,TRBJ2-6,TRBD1,CASSLVPGQGISGANVLTF,TGTGCCAGCAGCTTAGTCCCGGGACAGGGGATTTCTGGGGCCAACGTCCTGACTTTC
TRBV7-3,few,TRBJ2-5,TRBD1,CASSPGQGGETQYF,TGTGCCAGCAGCCCCGGACAGGGAGGAGAGACCCAGTACTTC
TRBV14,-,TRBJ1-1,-,CASSQDLSGAFF,TGTGCCAGCAGCCAAGATTTGTCGGGAGCTTTCTTT
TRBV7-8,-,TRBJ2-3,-,CASSFSGTDTQYF,TGTGCCAGCAGCTTTAGCGGCACAGATACGCAGTATTTT
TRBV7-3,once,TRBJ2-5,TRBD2,CASSLGLASQETQYF,TGTGCCAGCAGTCTTGGACTAGCTTCCCAAGAGACCCAGTACTTC
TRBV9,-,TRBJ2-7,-,CASSPSPRTAGYEQYF,TGTGCCAGCAGCCCGAGCCCCCGGACAGCGGGGTACGAGCAGTACTTC
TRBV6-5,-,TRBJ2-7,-,CASSTAGHPYEQYF,TGTGCCAGCAGTACAGCGGGACACCCCTACGAGCAGTACTTC